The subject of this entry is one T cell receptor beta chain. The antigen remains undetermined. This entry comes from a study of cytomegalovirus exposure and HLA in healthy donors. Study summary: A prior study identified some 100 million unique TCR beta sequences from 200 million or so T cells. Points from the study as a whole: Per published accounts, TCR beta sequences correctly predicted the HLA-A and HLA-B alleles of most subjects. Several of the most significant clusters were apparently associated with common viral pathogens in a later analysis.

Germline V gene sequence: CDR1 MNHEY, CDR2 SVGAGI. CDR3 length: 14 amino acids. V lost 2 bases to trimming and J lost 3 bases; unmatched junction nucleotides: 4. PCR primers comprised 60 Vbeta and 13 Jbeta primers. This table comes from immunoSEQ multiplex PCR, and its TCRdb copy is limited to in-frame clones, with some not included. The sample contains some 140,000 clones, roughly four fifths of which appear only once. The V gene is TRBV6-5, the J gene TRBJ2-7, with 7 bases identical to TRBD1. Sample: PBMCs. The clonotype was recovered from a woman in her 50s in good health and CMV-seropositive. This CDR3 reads CASSYGQVLYEQYF. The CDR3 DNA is TGTGCCAGCAGTTACGGACAGGTCCTCTACGAGCAGTACTTC.